Described below is a single T cell receptor beta chain sequence and its context. What antigen it recognizes has not been identified. Base qualities were left out, and no much larger clone turns up one base away. The data originate from a study of T cell responses to AZD1222 COVID-19 vaccine (dated by TCRdb to the early 2020s). For the wider study: AZD1222 recipients given second doses at about 4 weeks or at about 12 weeks were pooled, since spike-specific TCR depth and breadth were not found to differ between the two schedules. A total of approximately 240 trial participants underwent TCR sequencing, of whom around 200 received two doses of AZD1222 and some 25 received two doses of the MenACWY control vaccine. Enrollment into the trials was organized by age into subgroups of 18-55, 56-69 and 70-plus years, and those subgroups contained about 160, 30 and 59 TCR-sequenced participants, respectively. Study-wide conclusions, independent of this receptor: Most participants were white British and females outnumbered males, and the authors suggested that clonal diversity may have been underestimated. Spike-specific TCR breadth and depth rose significantly after two AZD1222 doses compared with day 0 and with MenACWY recipients. No day 14 peak-response samples were available, so repertoires were characterized only after the peak T cell response. Reportedly, close to half of the unique spike-specific TCRs recognized epitopes lying outside the regions that are mutated in the B.1.351 and B.1.1.7 variants. The 56-69-year group was small, and its depth increase did not reach significance, likely because of low power. CD4 TCRs associated with the vaccine covered the entire spike protein, and the dominant responses were in regions 160-218 and 743-854. Conclusions about previously exposed vaccinees are limited, since just 5 to 7 AZD1222 recipients were seropositive for SARS-CoV-2 at baseline.

What the time point label conveys for this sample: baseline before first vaccination. The vaccinee samples were drawn from two UK trials, COV001 and COV002, one of which was a single-blind randomized controlled phase 2/3 trial testing AZD1222 (ChAdOx1 nCoV-19) in healthy adults. For TCRbeta chain sequencing, PBMC samples from trial participants were taken at day 0 and at day 28 after the second dose. The CDR3 regions of human TCRbeta chains were subjected to immunosequencing. As for the original processing: Repertoire TCRs were matched against a reference library of SARS-CoV-2-specific TCRs generated with the MIRA antigen-specificity platform. Breadth was defined as the fraction of unique TCRs that were SARS-CoV-2-associated, and depth was defined as the fraction of total T cells that were SARS-CoV-2-associated. Using the MIRA data, each spike-specific TCR was assigned both to the spike region to which the TCR was reactive and to a CD4 or CD8 class. Log10-transformed breadth and depth values were compared by one-way ANOVA with Sidak's multiple comparisons tests. TCRdb re-hosts the immuneACCESS table, in-frame sequences only. Its copies lack some clones; in the studies checked, an unresolved V gene accounts for under half of them, and the cause for the rest is not known. Clonal size and the V and J genes are those of that table, whereas D and trimming came from the DNA. The sample records 150,000 or so clones, approximately 93% of which are singletons. The ten top clones hold about 5.1% of the sample.

The sample was peripheral blood, taken on day 0 of AZD1222 vaccination. The TCR sequence derives from an adult in good health.

The sequenced DNA is TGTGCCAGCAGCGCTGAGCGGGATGAGACCGGGGAGCTGTTTTTT. The translation is CASSAERDETGELFF. The chain couples TRBV9 to TRBJ2-2; 7 of the junction bases match TRBD2. Taken from the germline V gene, the CDR1 and CDR2 loops are SGDLS and YYNGEE. Clipping removes 3 bases from V and 5 bases from J, with 7 as the unmatched junction base count. Inclusive of the bounding cysteine and phenylalanine, the CDR3 is 15 residues long. Only the CDR3 DNA is retained, 45 bases long and in frame from the first base.